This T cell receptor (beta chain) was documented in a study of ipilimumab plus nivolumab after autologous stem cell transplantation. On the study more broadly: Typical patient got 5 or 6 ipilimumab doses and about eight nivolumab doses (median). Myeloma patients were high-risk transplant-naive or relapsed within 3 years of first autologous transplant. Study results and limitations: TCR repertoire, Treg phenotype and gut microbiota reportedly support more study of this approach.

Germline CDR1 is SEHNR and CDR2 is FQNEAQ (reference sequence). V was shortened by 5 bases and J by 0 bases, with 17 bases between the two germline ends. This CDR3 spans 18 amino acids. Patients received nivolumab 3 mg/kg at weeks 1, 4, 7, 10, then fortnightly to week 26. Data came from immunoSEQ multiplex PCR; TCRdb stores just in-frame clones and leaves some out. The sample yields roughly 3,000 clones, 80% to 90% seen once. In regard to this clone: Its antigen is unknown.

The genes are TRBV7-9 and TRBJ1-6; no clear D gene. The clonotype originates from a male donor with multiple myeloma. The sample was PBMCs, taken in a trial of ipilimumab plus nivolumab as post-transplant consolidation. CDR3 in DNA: TGTGCCAGCAGCGTCCCTAAGGGAACGAGCTCCTATAATTCACCCCTCCACTTT. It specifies CASSVPKGTSSYNSPLHF.